What follows are 13 T cell receptor beta chains derived from one specimen sequenced in a study of sequential checkpoint blockade in melanoma. Method: immunoSEQ multiplex PCR; TCRdb's copy keeps in-frame clones and lacks some. This table holds roughly 16,000 clones, around two thirds found once. Treatment here: randomized to nivolumab then ipilimumab (arm A) or the reverse (arm B). Source: CD8+ T cells sorted from blood (inferred from file names), taken from a patient given nivolumab and ipilimumab in sequence. These receptors all come from a human donor with melanoma.

The CDR3 reads CASSPGNRHNEQFF. The CDR3 coding sequence is TGTGCCAGCAGCCCTGGGAACAGGCACAATGAGCAGTTCTTC. This rearrangement joins TRBV9 to TRBJ2-1; D may be TRBD1 (5 bases). Germline loops: CDR1 SGDLS, CDR2 YYNGEE. V shed 4 bases and J shed 5 bases, with 13 bases lying between them. This CDR3 comprises 14 residues.

The V and J genes are TRBV7-2 and TRBJ1-2, with 7 nucleotides matching TRBD1. The CDR3 is made up of 14 amino acids. Looked up from germline, CDR1 is SGHTA and CDR2 is FQGNSA. V shed 4 bases, J shed 3 bases, and the junction held 5 bases outside the gene matches. The DNA for the CDR3 is TGTGCCAGCAGCTCTACGCAGGGGGACTATGGCTACACCTTC. Translated, it gives CASSSTQGDYGYTF.

The V and J genes are TRBV6-5 and TRBJ1-2; tentative D call: TRBD1 (6 bases). Trimming cost V 5 bases and J 7 bases, with 17 bases left between them. CDR1 and CDR2 (germline): MNHEY, SVGAGI. The CDR3 extends over 14 amino acids. The CDR3 region is CASSTRRGRSGYTF. For the CDR3, the DNA is TGTGCCAGCAGTACTCGGCGGGGGCGCAGTGGCTACACCTTC.

The V gene is TRBV7-9, the J gene TRBJ2-5, with a tentative D call TRBD1 (6 bases). With the DNA end fitting TRBJ2-7 better, the J assignment may be wrong. CDR1 is SEHNR, CDR2 FQNEAQ, per germline (reference sequence). The CDR3 covers 14 residues. The DNA for the CDR3 is TGTGCCAGCAGCTCGACAGGTCCCGACTACGAGCAGTACTTC. This translates into CASSSTGPDYEQYF.

The chain is built from TRBV7-9 and TRBJ2-7; TRBD1 is a possible D gene (6 bases). This CDR3 comprises 13 residues. V was clipped by 6 bases and J by 2 bases, with 11 bases between them. Per germline, CDR1 SEHNR and CDR2 FQNEAQ (reference sequence). In DNA, the CDR3 is TGTGCCAGCAGGGGGGACAACCCCTACGAGCAGTACTTC. Translated: CASRGDNPYEQYF.

This clone was observed a single time. This chain connects TRBV6-1 to TRBJ2-7, with 9 bases identical to TRBD2. There are 15 residues in the CDR3. V shed 5 bases, J shed 2 bases, and the junction held 7 bases outside the gene matches. Germline CDR1 reads MNHNS; CDR2 reads SASEGT. The CDR3 sequence is CASSLAGTSTYEQYV. The CDR3 DNA is TGTGCCAGCAGTTTGGCGGGGACTAGCACCTACGAGCAGTACGTC.

This clone was recorded a few times. The J gene is TRBJ2-7, the V gene TRBV27, with D possibly matching TRBD1 (5 bases). CDR1 is MNHEY and CDR2 is SMNVEV in the germline V gene (reference sequence). CDR3 length: 14 amino acids. The V and J ends lost 3 bases and 4 bases respectively, with 13 bases between them. The CDR3 nucleotides are TGTGCCAGCAGTTTTCGCGACAGCCATTACGAGCAGTACGTC. As protein: CASSFRDSHYEQYV.

V and J are TRBV6-5 and TRBJ1-1, with D tentatively TRBD1 (5 bases). Germline CDR1 and CDR2: MNHEY and SVGAGI. The CDR3 is made up of 12 amino acids. Trimming shortened V by 4 bases and J by 5 bases, and 8 bases separated the two germline ends. CDR3 DNA sequence: TGTGCCAGCAGTTGGGGGGGGACTGAAGCTTTCTTT. Encoded protein: CASSWGGTEAFF.

The table lists this clone with a count of one. The chain links TRBV5-4 to TRBJ2-7, with 7 bases aligning to TRBD2. The CDR3 consists of 13 residues. Losses at the gene ends were 0 bases for V and 6 bases for J; bases not matched to a gene: 3. CDR1 and CDR2 from the germline V gene are SGHNT and YYREEE (reference sequence). This CDR3 reads CASSLGGGPEQYF. The CDR3, as DNA: TGTGCCAGCAGCTTGGGGGGGGGACCCGAGCAGTACTTC.

The genes are TRBV7-6 and TRBJ2-1; 9 bases line up with TRBD2. The CDR3 sequence is 17 residues long. Trimming took 3 bases from V and 4 from J; bases not matched to a gene: 10. CDR1 SGHVS and CDR2 FNYEAQ come from the germline V gene. As DNA, the CDR3 is TGTGCCAGCAGCTTGTGGGCGGGGGGGCCGGGATACAATGAGCAGTTCTTC. Translation gives CASSLWAGGPGYNEQFF.

This clone was seen a few times. This chain links TRBV9 with TRBJ2-2; D unresolved. The length of the CDR3 is 12 residues. V gave up 2 bases and J gave up 3 bases, with 2 bases separating them. Per germline, CDR1 SGDLS and CDR2 YYNGEE. CDR3 nucleotide sequence: TGTGCCAGCAGCGTCGACACCGGGGAGCTGTTTTTT. This encodes CASSVDTGELFF.

V and J are TRBV27 and TRBJ1-2; D is perhaps TRBD1 (5 bases). CDR3 length: 13 amino acids. V was clipped by 3 bases and J by 8 bases, with 13 bases between them. Germline V gene data show CDR1 as MNHEY and CDR2 as SMNVEV (reference sequence). CDR3 region: CASSLGGVWGYTF. CDR3 in DNA: TGTGCCAGCAGTTTGGGGGGGGTCTGGGGCTACACCTTC.

CDR3 sequence: CASSLQGSTGETQYF. CDR3 DNA sequence: TGTGCCAGCAGCTTACAGGGTTCGACCGGGGAGACCCAGTACTTC. V usage is TRBV7-3 and J usage is TRBJ2-5, with a possible D match to TRBD1 (5 bases). Trimming took 2 bases from V and 5 from J, leaving 15 bases between them. Germline CDR1 and CDR2: SGHTA and FQGTGA. The CDR3 totals 15 residues.